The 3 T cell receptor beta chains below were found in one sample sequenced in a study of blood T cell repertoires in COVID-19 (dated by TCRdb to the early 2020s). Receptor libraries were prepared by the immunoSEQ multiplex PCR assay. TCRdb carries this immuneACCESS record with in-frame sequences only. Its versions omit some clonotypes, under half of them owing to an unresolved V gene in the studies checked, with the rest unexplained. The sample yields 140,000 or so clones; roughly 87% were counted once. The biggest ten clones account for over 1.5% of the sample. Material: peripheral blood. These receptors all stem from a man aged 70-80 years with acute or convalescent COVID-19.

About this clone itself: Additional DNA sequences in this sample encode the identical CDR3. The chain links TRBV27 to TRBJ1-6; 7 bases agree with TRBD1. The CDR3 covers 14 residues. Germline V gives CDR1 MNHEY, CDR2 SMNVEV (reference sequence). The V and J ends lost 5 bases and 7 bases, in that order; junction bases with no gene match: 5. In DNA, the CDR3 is TGTGCCAGCAGTCGACAGGGCCACAATTCACCCCTCCACTTT. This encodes CASSRQGHNSPLHF.

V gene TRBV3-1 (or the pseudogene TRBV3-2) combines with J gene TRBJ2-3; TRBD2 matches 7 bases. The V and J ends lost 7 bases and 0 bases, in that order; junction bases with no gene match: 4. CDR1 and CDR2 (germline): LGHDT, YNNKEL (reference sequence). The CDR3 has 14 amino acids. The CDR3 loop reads CASTMGGSTDTQYF. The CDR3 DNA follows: TGTGCCAGCACCATGGGGGGGAGCACAGATACGCAGTATTTT.

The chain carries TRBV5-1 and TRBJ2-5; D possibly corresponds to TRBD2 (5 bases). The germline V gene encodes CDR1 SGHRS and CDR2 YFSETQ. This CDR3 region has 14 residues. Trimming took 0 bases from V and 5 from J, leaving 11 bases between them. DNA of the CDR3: TGCGCCAGCAGCTTGGTTCCGGACTTGGAGACCCAGTACTTC. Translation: CASSLVPDLETQYF.